This T cell receptor (beta chain) was captured by sequencing in a study of blood T cell repertoires in COVID-19. Background on the study: There were acute and convalescent COVID-19 samples, and they came from the United States, Italy and Spain. PBMCs, B-cell-depleted T cells, or T cells provided the cDNA or gDNA that made up the material.

Authors' data handling: Reference gene primer amplification yielded estimated nucleated cell counts. The table came from immunoSEQ multiplex PCR; TCRdb's copy has only in-frame clones and leaves some out. D and trimming were read from the DNA, whereas the V and J calls and clone size are those reported in that table. In the table there are about 150,000 clones, about 79% of which are singletons. The junction had 8 bases not matched to a gene; V was cut back by 5 bases and J by 5 bases. This CDR3 spans 14 amino acids. Germline loops: CDR1 MDHEN, CDR2 SYDVKM. The chain joins TRBV28 to TRBJ1-2; 7 bases are a match to TRBD1. The TCR was taken from a woman aged 50 to 60 with acute or convalescent COVID-19. The sample comprised peripheral blood. The CDR3 is CASSVRDSSYGYTF. CDR3 bases: TGTGCCAGCAGTGTCCGGGACAGCTCGTATGGCTACACCTTC.